The rows below give T cell receptor beta chains drawn from one sample of a study of blood T cell repertoires in COVID-19. Data came from immunoSEQ multiplex PCR; TCRdb stores just in-frame clones and leaves some out. The repertoire holds over 250,000 clones, with about 87% as singletons. Sequencing input: PBMCs or T cells enriched from blood (not recorded which). These receptors were obtained from a woman aged 18-29 years who had recovered from COVID-19. Each CDR3 is given with its conserved first and last residue. D genes are given only for firm matches. Some rows have no size entry. The others give once, few or many, or a class for an expanded clone.

V: TRBV5-1; size: -; D: TRBD1; J: TRBJ1-4; length: 14; CDR3: CASGPGTDNEKLFF; DNA: TGCGCCAGCGGCCCCGGGACAGATAATGAAAAACTGTTTTTT
V: TRBV30; size: -; D: TRBD1; J: TRBJ1-1; length: 12; CDR3: CAWSLQGAEAFF; DNA: TGTGCCTGGAGTTTACAGGGGGCTGAAGCTTTCTTT
V: TRBV6-6; size: -; D: TRBD2; J: TRBJ2-1; length: 14; CDR3: CASTSGSLVGEQFF; DNA: TGTGCCAGCACTAGCGGGAGCTTGGTGGGTGAGCAGTTCTTC
V: TRBV4-2; size: -; D: -; J: TRBJ1-1; length: 13; CDR3: CASSQEMNTEAFF; DNA: TGTGCCAGCAGCCAGGAGATGAACACTGAAGCTTTCTTT
V: TRBV30; size: -; D: -; J: TRBJ1-6; length: 15; CDR3: CAWSTSPGYNSPLHF; DNA: TGTGCCTGGAGCACGTCCCCAGGGTATAATTCACCCCTCCACTTT
V: TRBV12-3/TRBV12-4; size: -; D: -; J: TRBJ1-1; length: 13; CDR3: CASSFQKWSEAFF; DNA: TGTGCCAGCAGTTTTCAGAAATGGTCTGAAGCTTTCTTT
V: TRBV5-5; size: -; D: -; J: TRBJ2-1; length: 17; CDR3: CASSLDRRAATYNEQFF; DNA: TGTGCCAGCAGCTTGGATAGGCGGGCCGCAACTTACAATGAGCAGTTCTTC
V: TRBV7-2; size: few; D: -; J: TRBJ1-1; length: 14; CDR3: CASSLQGGDTEAFF; DNA: TGTGCCAGCAGCTTGCAGGGTGGGGACACTGAAGCTTTCTTT
V: TRBV19; size: once; D: -; J: TRBJ1-1; length: 11; CDR3: CASTTGTEAFF; DNA: TGTGCCAGTACCACAGGCACTGAAGCTTTCTTT
V: TRBV7-2; size: -; D: TRBD2; J: TRBJ2-1; length: 15; CDR3: CASSPTSGGANEQFF; DNA: TGTGCCAGCAGCCCGACTAGCGGGGGGGCCAATGAGCAGTTCTTC
V: TRBV5-1; size: -; D: -; J: TRBJ1-1; length: 16; CDR3: CASSPGRGTMNTEAFF; DNA: TGCGCCAGCAGCCCCGGACGGGGAACCATGAACACTGAAGCTTTCTTT
V: TRBV18; size: -; D: -; J: TRBJ2-7; length: 14; CDR3: CASSPLLGRDEQYF; DNA: TGTGCCAGCTCACCGCTGCTGGGCAGGGACGAGCAGTACTTC
V: TRBV18; size: -; D: -; J: TRBJ2-3; length: 16; CDR3: CASSPPPLAGTDTQYF; DNA: TGTGCCAGCTCACCACCCCCCCTGGCAGGGACAGATACGCAGTATTTT
V: TRBV18; size: -; D: TRBD2; J: TRBJ2-1; length: 13; CDR3: CASRGALYNEQFF; DNA: TGTGCTTCGCGGGGGGCCCTATACAATGAGCAGTTCTTC
V: TRBV3-1/TRBV3-2; size: -; D: TRBD2; J: TRBJ2-1; length: 18; CDR3: CAKTPGLLAGGSHNEQFF; DNA: TGTGCCAAGACCCCCGGTCTCCTAGCGGGAGGATCCCACAATGAGCAGTTCTTC
V: TRBV7-7; size: -; D: -; J: TRBJ1-1; length: 13; CDR3: CASSPFVSTEAFF; DNA: TGTGCCAGCAGCCCCTTCGTGAGCACTGAAGCTTTCTTT
V: TRBV3-1/TRBV3-2; size: few; D: -; J: TRBJ1-5; length: 13; CDR3: CASSQNNNQPQHF; DNA: TGTGCCAGCAGCCAAAATAACAATCAGCCCCAGCATTTT
V: TRBV18; size: few; D: -; J: TRBJ1-1; length: 14; CDR3: CASSPQGLNTEAFF; DNA: TGTGCCAGCTCACCACAGGGGTTGAACACTGAAGCTTTCTTT
V: TRBV6-1; size: -; D: -; J: TRBJ2-7; length: 13; CDR3: CASSETVSYEQYF; DNA: TGTGCCAGCAGTGAGACAGTATCCTACGAGCAGTACTTC
V: TRBV5-1; size: -; D: -; J: TRBJ2-3; length: 13; CDR3: CASSLAQGGTQYF; DNA: TGCGCCAGCAGCTTGGCGCAGGGGGGTACGCAGTATTTT
V: TRBV28; size: -; D: -; J: TRBJ2-7; length: 15; CDR3: CASSFQGLPRNEQYF; DNA: TGTGCCAGCAGTTTCCAGGGACTGCCTCGGAACGAGCAGTACTTC
V: TRBV5-5; size: -; D: -; J: TRBJ1-2; length: 14; CDR3: CASSLGTAGYGYTF; DNA: TGTGCCAGCAGCTTGGGGACAGCCGGCTATGGCTACACCTTC
V: TRBV29-1; size: -; D: TRBD2; J: TRBJ2-5; length: 14; CDR3: CSVDSGGLQETQYF; DNA: TGCAGCGTTGATAGCGGGGGACTTCAAGAGACCCAGTACTTC
V: TRBV7-2; size: -; D: -; J: TRBJ1-5; length: 13; CDR3: CASSYRVAQPQHF; DNA: TGTGCCAGCAGTTACAGGGTCGCCCAGCCCCAGCATTTT
V: TRBV25-1; size: -; D: TRBD1; J: TRBJ2-1; length: 15; CDR3: CASTSGQASYNEQFF; DNA: TGTGCCAGCACCTCCGGACAGGCCTCCTACAATGAGCAGTTCTTC
V: TRBV7-2; size: -; D: -; J: TRBJ2-1; length: 15; CDR3: CASSLRGGGNNEQFF; DNA: TGTGCCAGCAGCTTAAGGGGTGGGGGGAACAATGAGCAGTTCTTC
V: TRBV19; size: -; D: -; J: TRBJ1-5; length: 14; CDR3: CASSNPSSNQPQHF; DNA: TGTGCCAGTAGCAACCCGAGTAGCAATCAGCCCCAGCATTTT
V: TRBV6-5; size: -; D: TRBD1; J: TRBJ2-7; length: 15; CDR3: CASSTRTGGPYEQYF; DNA: TGTGCCAGCAGTACACGGACAGGGGGCCCCTACGAGCAGTACTTC
V: TRBV3-1/TRBV3-2; size: -; D: -; J: TRBJ2-7; length: 13; CDR3: CASSQDPFYEQYF; DNA: TGTGCCAGCAGCCAAGACCCATTCTACGAGCAGTACTTC
V: TRBV11-2; size: -; D: TRBD1; J: TRBJ2-6; length: 16; CDR3: CASSLTTGVGANVLTF; DNA: TGTGCCAGCAGCTTAACCACAGGGGTCGGGGCCAACGTCCTGACTTTC
V: TRBV7-6; size: -; D: TRBD2; J: TRBJ2-1; length: 15; CDR3: CASRGGENNYNEQFF; DNA: TGTGCCAGCCGGGGGGGGGAGAACAACTACAATGAGCAGTTCTTC
V: TRBV5-4; size: -; D: TRBD1; J: TRBJ1-4; length: 14; CDR3: CASSFTGVNEKLFF; DNA: TGTGCCAGCAGCTTCACAGGGGTGAATGAAAAACTGTTTTTT
V: TRBV6-5; size: -; D: -; J: TRBJ1-2; length: 12; CDR3: CASSRGQFGYTF; DNA: TGTGCCAGCAGCCGTGGACAGTTCGGCTACACCTTC
V: TRBV28; size: -; D: TRBD2; J: TRBJ2-5; length: 18; CDR3: CASSYPPRLAGEGETQYF; DNA: TGTGCCAGCAGCTATCCCCCACGACTAGCGGGAGAGGGTGAGACCCAGTACTTC
V: TRBV19; size: -; D: -; J: TRBJ1-2; length: 13; CDR3: CASSMGAVYGYTF; DNA: TGTGCCAGTAGTATGGGGGCCGTCTATGGCTACACCTTC